The clone carrying this T cell receptor (beta chain) was recorded a few times. Its target is not known. The data originate from a study of T-cell reconstitution after alpha-beta-depleted transplantation in children. Study results and limitations: After one year, T-cell counts and TCRbeta diversity mostly came from new T cells. Some patients' high day-60 TCRbeta diversity was attributed to recipient cells surviving conditioning.

V trimming: 3 bases; J trimming: 10 bases; junction bases outside the gene matches: 3. CDR3 length: 13 amino acids. Looked up from germline, CDR1 is SGHVS and CDR2 is FQNEAQ. Preparation of the TCRbeta library used unique molecular identifiers. Each CDR3 protein gets one entry after TCRdb re-called the PCR reads with MiXCR. The table includes around 18,000 distinct CDR3 sequences, 4.5% to 6.5% detected once. The receptor was isolated from a boy aged 5-17 years with acute lymphoblastic leukemia, due to receive a stem cell transplant. The chain has TRBV7-8 and TRBJ1-6; 7 bases agree with TRBD1. The material sequenced was PBMCs, taken before TCRalphabeta/CD19-depleted stem cell transplant. In nucleotides, the CDR3 is TGTGCCAGCAGCTTTACAGGGGAGTCACCCCTCCACTTT. Translated: CASSFTGESPLHF.